The present T cell receptor (beta chain) was sequenced within a study of T cell repertoires in aging, cancer and after chemotherapy. As for the study in general: Donors were grouped into six age bands spanning 30 or younger through 70 or older. About 9 million TCR reads were in the whole dataset. Study-wide findings and caveats: Immunological memory after chemotherapy cannot be judged from the repertoire data.

Multiplex touch-down PCR with TRB-A/B primers amplified rearranged V-D-J TRB sequences. One entry per CDR3 protein, called by TCRdb with MiXCR from the multiplex PCR reads. This table holds 5,000 to 7,500 distinct CDR3 sequences, about 30% found once. From germline, CDR1 is PRHDT and CDR2 FYEKMQ (reference sequence). The V and J ends lost 7 bases and 4 bases respectively, with 14 bases between them. This CDR3 has 14 residues. This clonotype has more than one count but fewer than ten. No antigen is known for it. Amplification of TCR beta used genomic DNA extracted from peripheral blood. This clonotype was sampled from a human donor with a blood cancer. Sequencing used blood. J is TRBJ2-4 and V is TRBV13; D tentatively fits TRBD1 or TRBD2 (5 bases each). In DNA, the CDR3 is TGTGCCAGCACCCTCGGGGCTGTAAAAAACATTCAGTACTTC. It encodes CASTLGAVKNIQYF.